A single sample gave rise to the 18 T cell receptor beta chains below, sequenced in a study of molecular identifiers for immune sequencing clone quantification. TCRdb analysed the PCR reads with MiXCR anew, one entry per CDR3 protein. The repertoire consists of about 320,000 distinct CDR3 sequences, with around 21% occurring once and the leading ten covering 0.81%. The sequenced sample was naive CD8+ T cells from blood, with Jurkat cell RNA spiked in. The subset was: FACS-sorted CD8+CD4-CCR7+CD45RA+ naive T cells. These TCRs come from a human donor in good health. Some libraries in this study had Jurkat cell RNA spiked in.

This clonotype was picked up many times. The CDR3 region has the DNA TGTGCCAGTACTTGGATAGCGGGAGGCCCTGAAAACATTCAGTACTTC. Translating it yields CASTWIAGGPENIQYF. The chain recombines TRBV19 with TRBJ2-4, with 10 positions matching TRBD2. CDR3 length: 16 amino acids. Unmatched junction bases numbered 11, after V lost 7 bases and J lost 5 bases. The V gene's germline CDR1 is LNHDA and CDR2 SQIVND (reference sequence).

The chain has TRBV6-1 and TRBJ2-5, with 10 bases matching TRBD2. The CDR3 totals 18 residues. Germline-derived CDR1 and CDR2 are MNHNS and SASEGT. V was clipped by 2 bases and J by 4 bases; unmatched bases: 13. The CDR3 spells CASSESGSGGPLIETQYF. The CDR3 DNA reads as TGTGCCAGCAGTGAAAGCGGTAGCGGGGGGCCTTTGATAGAGACCCAGTACTTC.

This clonotype was detected ten times or more. The chain recombines TRBV19 with TRBJ1-5, with TRBD1 matching 8 bases. The CDR3 is 14 amino acids. From germline, CDR1 is LNHDA and CDR2 SQIVND (reference sequence). V lost 7 bases and J lost 2; bases outside the gene matches: 4. In DNA form, the CDR3 reads TGTGCCAGTACAATGACAGGGGGCAATCAGCCCCAGCATTTT. Its protein is CASTMTGGNQPQHF. Complete variable domain (other parts from reference TRBV19 and TRBJ1-5): DGGITQSPKYLFRKEGQNVTLSCEQNLNHDAMYWYRQDPGQGLRLIYYSQIVNDFQKGDIAEGYSVSREKKESFPLTVTSAQKNPTAFYLCASTMTGGNQPQHFGDGTRLSIL.

About this clonotype: This clone may be a read error of a much larger clone one base away. The genes are TRBV7-9 and TRBJ2-7; D might be TRBD1 (6 bases). The germline V gene has CDR1 SEHNR and CDR2 FQNEAQ (reference sequence). The CDR3 has 16 amino acids. The CDR3 DNA follows: TGTGCCGGCAGCTTAGCGTCCAGGGGAAGCTCCTACGAGCAGTACTTC. Translation gives CAGSLASRGSSYEQYF.

As concerns this clonotype: Being one base from a much bigger clone, this may be a read error. The chain uses TRBV7-6 and TRBJ1-5, with a possible D match to TRBD1 (5 bases). The CDR3 length is 13 residues. The ends were cut back, 5 bases at V and 7 bases at J, with 12 bases in the middle. CDR1 SGHVS and CDR2 FNYEAQ come from the germline V gene. The CDR3 loop is CASSQEGTQPQHF. CDR3 sequence (DNA): TGTGCCAGCAGCCAAGAGGGGACCCAGCCCCAGCATTTT.

As for this clonotype: Given a much more abundant clone one base away, this may be a read error. The chain recombines TRBV30 with TRBJ2-7, with TRBD1 matching 9 bases. Near its end, the DNA agrees better with TRBJ2-1, so the J call may be wrong. CDR1 is GTSNPN and CDR2 is SVGIG in the germline V gene (reference sequence). The CDR3 loop spans 13 amino acids. The CDR3, as DNA: TGTGCCTGGGGACAGGGGTACTCCTACGAGCAGTTCTTC. Encoded protein: CAWGQGYSYEQFF.

This clonotype was seen at least ten times. The J gene is TRBJ2-7, the V gene TRBV4-1; D not resolved. CDR1 and CDR2 from the germline V gene are MGHRA and YSYEKL. V lost 0 bases to trimming and J lost 3 bases, with 9 bases between them. The CDR3 is 14 amino acids. CDR3 nucleotide sequence: TGCGCCAGCAGCCAAGATGACCCTAGCTACGAGCAGTACTTC. This codes for CASSQDDPSYEQYF.

This clonotype was recorded at least ten times. The rearrangement joins TRBV5-1 to TRBJ2-5; D remains unclear. The CDR3 is 14 amino acids. V lost 4 bases, J lost 0 bases, and 10 bases lay in between. Per germline, CDR1 SGHRS and CDR2 YFSETQ. The CDR3 DNA sequence: TGCGCCAGCAGCATGACAAACTACCAAGAGACCCAGTACTTC. Translated: CASSMTNYQETQYF.

The table lists this clonotype with a count of one. One end of the junction is discordant with germline, which a read error may explain. The rearrangement uses TRBV19 and TRBJ1-1, with a tentative D call TRBD1 (6 bases). The CDR3 has 12 amino acids. Per the germline V gene, CDR1 is LNHDA and CDR2 is SQIVND (reference sequence). The CDR3 bases are TGTGCCACCCGGGAGGGGGTCACTGGAGCTTTCTTT. Protein product: CATREGVTGAFF.

This clonotype was seen repeatedly, ten times or more. The chain couples TRBV29-1 to TRBJ2-7; no reliable D call. There are 13 residues in the CDR3. In germline, CDR1 is SQVTM, CDR2 ANQGSEA. Trimming removed 2 bases at V and 0 bases at J, with 8 bases between. The CDR3 DNA reads TGCAGCGTTGAACACCCCTTCTCCTACGAGCAGTACTTC. This sequence encodes CSVEHPFSYEQYF.

This clonotype was seen repeatedly, ten times or more. The V call is TRBV12-3 or TRBV12-4, the J call TRBJ2-7, with unresolved D. V was pared by 1 base and J by 2 bases, with 6 bases between. The CDR3 length is 13 residues. The CDR3 region has the DNA TGTGCCAGCAGTTTAGTAGCAGCCTACGAGCAGTACTTC. Translated, it gives CASSLVAAYEQYF.

V gene TRBV3-1 combines with J gene TRBJ2-5; D is unresolved. This CDR3 has 15 residues. V lost 0 bases, J lost 7 bases, and 15 bases lay in between. CDR1 is LGHDT and CDR2 is YNNKEL in the germline V gene (reference sequence). CDR3 in amino acids: CASSQECGKLGTQYF. In DNA, the CDR3 is TGTGCCAGCAGCCAAGAATGTGGGAAGCTGGGGACCCAGTACTTC.

This clonotype was counted at least ten times. The DNA of the CDR3 is TGTGCCAGCAGCTTCGGGATGCAAGAGACCCAGTACTTC. Its translation is CASSFGMQETQYF. This chain links TRBV7-6 with TRBJ2-5, with a weak D call TRBD2 (5 bases). Germline loops: CDR1 SGHVS, CDR2 FNYEAQ. The CDR3 has 13 residues. V lost 3 bases, J lost 2 bases, and 7 bases lay in between.

This clonotype was counted ten times or more. The gene calls are TRBV29-1 and TRBJ2-3; tentatively, D is TRBD2 (5 bases). There are 13 residues in the CDR3. V shed 3 bases and J shed 3 bases, with 10 bases lying between them. Germline CDR1 SQVTM, CDR2 ANQGSEA. The CDR3 region has the DNA TGCAGCGTTGATGGACTTACAACAGATACGCAGTATTTT. Protein: CSVDGLTTDTQYF.

On this clonotype: Given a much more abundant clone one base away, this may be a read error. V and J are TRBV10-3 and TRBJ2-7, with D hard to call. Between the trimmed V and J ends, which lost 6 bases and 2 bases, there was a span of 8 bases. The CDR3 sequence is 12 residues long. Germline CDR1 ENHRY, CDR2 SYGVKD. The CDR3 protein is CAISGQAYEQYF. DNA of the CDR3: TGTGCCATCAGCGGCCAAGCCTACGAGCAGTACTTC.

The chain recombines TRBV28 with TRBJ1-2, with 7 bases lining up with TRBD1. Germline V gives CDR1 MDHEN, CDR2 SYDVKM. The length of the CDR3 is 16 residues. V lost 6 bases and J lost 4; bases outside the gene matches: 14. The CDR3 nucleotides read TGTGCCAGCAGAATGGACAGGACTCTAAGTAGCTATGGCTACACCTTC. Protein sequence: CASRMDRTLSSYGYTF.

This clonotype was observed at least ten times. The chain couples TRBV28 to TRBJ1-4; D call uncertain. Germline CDR1 is MDHEN and CDR2 is SYDVKM. Trimming removed 1 base at V and 0 bases at J, with 15 bases between. The CDR3 consists of 18 residues. The CDR3 DNA sequence: TGTGCCAGCAGTTTATCGGGGATCTGGGGTGCAACTAATGAAAAACTGTTTTTT. Its protein is CASSLSGIWGATNEKLFF.

There are many counts of this clonotype. The chain carries TRBV20-1 and TRBJ2-7; no definite D call. This CDR3 is built from 14 residues. Trimming took 0 bases from V and 3 from J, leaving 12 bases between them. Per the germline V gene, CDR1 is DFQATT and CDR2 is SNEGSKA (reference sequence). The CDR3, as DNA: TGCAGTGCTAGAGACTACGCGGAAATCTACGAGCAGTACTTC. It yields the protein CSARDYAEIYEQYF.